This entry concerns a single T cell receptor beta chain. Germline CDR1 is LNHDA and CDR2 is SQIVND (reference sequence). The CDR3 totals 14 residues. The V gene lost 7 bases and the J gene lost 2 bases, with 14 bases spanning the gap. The data are from a study of neoadjuvant nivolumab and ipilimumab in lung cancer. The data were produced by immunoSEQ multiplex PCR, yet TCRdb's version contains in-frame clones alone and is incomplete. The sample shows tens of thousands of clones, roughly 80% of them seen only once. This chain joins TRBV19 and TRBJ1-1, with D perhaps matching TRBD1 (5 bases). This TCR derives from an adult with non-small cell lung cancer. Sequenced material: peripheral blood, taken before neoadjuvant nivolumab, alone or with ipilimumab. CDR3 bases: TGTGCCAGTACCGCAATGACAGACAACACTGAAGCTTTCTTT. Protein: CASTAMTDNTEAFF.